This record looks at one T cell receptor beta chain sequence and its context. Its antigen is unidentified. This sample was taken from a study of shared clonotypes between healthy human individuals. Points from the study as a whole: Specimens sampled were limited to blood, with tissue repertoires likely differing.

Produced via immunoSEQ multiplex PCR; TCRdb's table is partial and in-frame only. The sample lists hundreds of thousands of clones; over 65% were seen once. Source material: memory CD4+ T cells sorted from blood. The subset: CD45RA-negative fraction. The clonotype comes from a young man in good health.

CDR3 nucleotide sequence: TGTGCCAGCAGCCGAGGACAGGGGCAAGAGACCCAGTACTTC. This translates into CASSRGQGQETQYF. The J gene is TRBJ2-5, the V gene TRBV5-8, with 9 bases that match TRBD1. V lost 4 bases and J lost 2; bases outside the gene matches: 3. In germline, CDR1 is SGHTS, CDR2 YDEGEE. This CDR3 comprises 14 residues.